The clone carrying this T cell receptor beta chain came up once. Its antigen is undetermined. Repertoires were sampled repeatedly during chemoradiotherapy. This record comes from a study of chemoradiotherapy in HPV16-positive cancers. The germline CDR1 and CDR2 sequences are MNHEY and SMNVEV (reference sequence). Unmatched junction bases numbered 9, after V lost 6 bases and J lost 2 bases. This CDR3 is built from 15 residues. Produced via immunoSEQ multiplex PCR; TCRdb's table is partial and in-frame only. Among approximately 10,000 clones, approximately 85% were seen once, and the ten largest hold about 3.1%. The study, taken as a whole, reports: Better recurrence-free survival went with HPV-responsive T-cell expansion in HPV16-positive patients. HPV-specific T cells were functionally defined from only a couple of HPV16-positive patients.

The sequences come from tumor tissue, collected from a patient who underwent chemoradiotherapy. The V and J genes are TRBV27 and TRBJ1-1; 7 positions agree with TRBD1. The sequence came from a human donor with HPV-associated anogenital cancer. This chain's CDR3 is CASRPSDRLNTEAFF. CDR3 nucleotides: TGTGCCAGCAGACCGTCGGACAGGTTAAACACTGAAGCTTTCTTT.